One and the same sample provided the 3 T cell receptor beta chains below, sequenced in a study of blood T cell repertoires in COVID-19. TCRdb keeps only in-frame clones here, not all; method: immunoSEQ multiplex PCR. Found here are 160,000 or so clones, around 83% of them singletons; the top ten hold 1.5%. Material for sequencing was peripheral blood. The receptors were gathered from a human donor in a cohort sampled during active COVID-19.

This chain joins TRBV7-3 and TRBJ2-1, with 13 bases lining up with TRBD2. Germline values: CDR1 SGHTA, CDR2 FQGTGA. This CDR3 region has 19 residues. V shed 4 bases, J shed 0 bases, and the junction held 9 bases outside the gene matches. The DNA for the CDR3 is TGTGCCAGCAGCTCAAGACTAGCGGGAGGCCAAAGCTCCTACAATGAGCAGTTCTTC. Protein: CASSSRLAGGQSSYNEQFF.

The chain couples TRBV5-1 to TRBJ2-3; 7 nucleotides line up with TRBD2. The CDR3 loop spans 14 amino acids. The junction had 2 bases not matched to a gene; V was cut back by 3 bases and J by 1 base. Looked up from germline, CDR1 is SGHRS and CDR2 is YFSETQ. The DNA of the CDR3 is TGCGCCAGCAGCTGGGCGGGAGGCACAGATACGCAGTATTTT. Encoded protein: CASSWAGGTDTQYF. Supplemented by reference TRBV5-1 and TRBJ2-3, the full variable domain reads KAGVTQTPRYLIKTRGQQVTLSCSPISGHRSVSWYQQTPGQGLQFLFEYFSETQRNKGNFPGRFSGRQFSNSRSEMNVSTLELGDSALYLCASSWAGGTDTQYFGPGTRLTVL.

The chain links TRBV24-1 to TRBJ1-1, with TRBD1 identical over 9 bases. After removal of 5 bases from V and 5 bases from J, the junction contained 8 bases not matched to a gene. The V gene's germline CDR1 is KGHDR and CDR2 SFDVKD. The CDR3 contains 15 residues. CDR3 sequence: CATSAADRGRTEAFF. DNA of the CDR3: TGTGCCACCAGTGCGGCGGACAGGGGTAGGACTGAAGCTTTCTTT.